These 29 T cell receptor beta chains were all obtained from the same sample, sequenced in a study of blood T cell repertoires in COVID-19. Measured with immunoSEQ multiplex PCR; TCRdb has only the in-frame clones, and not every one. The sample consists of roughly 24,000 clones, roughly 91% of them appearing once. The sequenced sample consisted of peripheral blood. The receptors were sampled from a man between 65 and 85 years old with COVID-19, enrolled during active disease.

The V and J genes are TRBV27 and TRBJ2-3; tentative D call: TRBD1 (6 bases). CDR3 length: 16 residues. The germline V gene encodes CDR1 MNHEY and CDR2 SMNVEV (reference sequence). V was trimmed by 2 bases and J by 0 bases, leaving 12 bases between them. The CDR3 DNA reads TGTGCCAGCAGTTTAATAGGGGGTTGGAGCACAGATACGCAGTATTTT. This gives the protein CASSLIGGWSTDTQYF.

The chain carries TRBV14 and TRBJ2-1; D remains ambiguous. This CDR3 has 12 amino acids. In germline, CDR1 is SGHDN, CDR2 FVKESK. V lost 6 bases and J 2 bases, leaving 5 bases between the germline ends. CDR3 DNA: TGTGCCAGCAGTGTCACCTACAATGAGCAGTTCTTC. Protein sequence: CASSVTYNEQFF.

The chain couples TRBV12-5 to TRBJ1-2; TRBD1 matches 7 bases. The germline gives CDR1 LGHNT, CDR2 FRNRAP. With V trimmed by 7 bases and J by 4 bases, 3 bases remained unmatched. CDR3 length: 12 residues. This CDR3 is CASERGLYGYTF. The DNA for the CDR3 is TGTGCTAGTGAAAGGGGGCTCTATGGCTACACCTTC.

CDR3 region: CASSLRGRGPGNTIYF. The CDR3 DNA follows: TGTGCCAGCAGCTTAAGGGGCAGGGGGCCTGGAAACACCATATATTTT. The chain recombines TRBV7-2 with TRBJ1-3; 8 nucleotides agree with TRBD1. The V gene's germline CDR1 is SGHTA and CDR2 FQGNSA. This CDR3 is built from 16 residues. Unmatched junction bases numbered 5, after V lost 2 bases and J lost 2 bases.

This chain uses TRBV30 with TRBJ1-3; 9 bases are shared with TRBD1. The CDR3 runs to 16 residues. V shed 5 bases and J 0 bases; nucleotides not matched to a gene: 8. Germline V gives CDR1 GTSNPN, CDR2 SVGIG (reference sequence). CDR3 loop: CAWATGQGLSGNTIYF. The CDR3 nucleotides are TGTGCCTGGGCTACGGGACAGGGCCTCTCTGGAAACACCATATATTTT.

The V call is TRBV6-1, the J call TRBJ1-6; TRBD1 matches at 8 bases. Per the germline V gene, CDR1 is MNHNS and CDR2 is SASEGT. CDR3 length: 16 amino acids. J gave up 5 bases and V 4 bases, and 7 bases lay outside the gene matches. This CDR3 is CASSGDRGANNSPLHF. The CDR3 region has the DNA TGTGCCAGCAGTGGCGACAGGGGAGCGAATAATTCACCCCTCCACTTT.

The genes are TRBV30 and TRBJ2-2, with a weak D call TRBD1 (5 bases). From germline, CDR1 is GTSNPN and CDR2 SVGIG (reference sequence). The CDR3 is made up of 14 amino acids. Trimming took 0 bases from V and 0 from J, leaving 5 bases between them. CDR3 DNA: TGTGCCTGGAGTGTGACAGCGAACACCGGGGAGCTGTTTTTT. Protein sequence: CAWSVTANTGELFF. The entire variable domain, with the rest obtained from reference TRBV30 and TRBJ2-2, is as follows: SQTIHQWPATLVQPVGSPLSLECTVEGTSNPNLYWYRQAAGRGLQLLFYSVGIGQISSEVPQNLSASRPQDRQFILSSKKLLLSDSGFYLCAWSVTANTGELFFGEGSRLTVL.

This rearrangement joins TRBV5-5 to TRBJ2-7; D uncertain. V lost 3 bases, J lost 1 base, and 8 bases lay in between. Germline loops: CDR1 SGHKS, CDR2 YYEKEE (reference sequence). CDR3 length equals 13 residues. CDR3 residues: CASSSDLSYEQYF. The CDR3 DNA reads as TGTGCCAGCAGCTCTGACTTATCCTACGAGCAGTACTTC.

The chain links TRBV11-2 to TRBJ1-4; no clear D gene. Germline values: CDR1 SGHAT, CDR2 FQNNGV. There are 14 residues in the CDR3. Trimming left V 0 bases short and J 6 bases short, with 8 bases between. CDR3 nucleotide sequence: TGTGCCAGCAGCTTAGAGCCCGGGGATGAAAAACTGTTTTTT. This gives the protein CASSLEPGDEKLFF.

The chain joins TRBV5-1 to TRBJ1-3; D not resolved. V lost 3 bases, J lost 0 bases, and 10 bases lay in between. Germline assignment: CDR1 SGHRS and CDR2 YFSETQ. The CDR3 covers 15 residues. The CDR3 DNA is TGCGCCAGCAGCTCCGGCGGGATCTCTGGAAACACCATATATTTT. This sequence encodes CASSSGGISGNTIYF.

V gene TRBV14 combines with J gene TRBJ2-3; unclear D gene. Germline V CDR1 and CDR2: SGHDN, FVKESK. The CDR3 is made up of 15 amino acids. V was cut by 5 bases and J by 1 base, with 13 bases left in between. In DNA form, the CDR3 reads TGTGCCAGCAGCGGTTTCCCTCCGGGCACAGATACGCAGTATTTT. The encoded protein is CASSGFPPGTDTQYF.

This chain links TRBV10-2 with TRBJ1-6; 8 bases line up with TRBD1. CDR3 length: 14 amino acids. V shed 7 bases and J 10 bases; nucleotides not matched to a gene: 9. Looked up from germline, CDR1 is WSHSY and CDR2 is SAAADI. CDR3 DNA sequence: TGCGCCAGCAATCAGGACAGGGTTGGGTCACCCCTCCACTTT. Its translation is CASNQDRVGSPLHF.

V gene TRBV6-5 combines with J gene TRBJ1-1; a possible D gene is TRBD1 (5 bases). The CDR3 spans 14 residues. Per the germline V gene, CDR1 is MNHEY and CDR2 is SVGAGI. V was shortened by 0 bases and J by 11 bases, with 16 bases between the two germline ends. In DNA, the CDR3 is TGTGCCAGCAGTTACTCGTACGGGGCCGGGGGGGCTTTCTTT. Protein: CASSYSYGAGGAFF.

This chain joins TRBV27 and TRBJ2-4, with D possibly TRBD2 on 7 matching bases. The CDR3 has 17 residues. Germline loops: CDR1 MNHEY, CDR2 SMNVEV (reference sequence). The V end was cut by 5 bases, the J end by 1 base, with 18 bases between. CDR3 DNA: TGTGCCAGCAGTACTATAGGGGGGGTCCTGGCCAAAAACATTCAGTACTTC. Its protein is CASSTIGGVLAKNIQYF.

V gene TRBV6-5 combines with J gene TRBJ2-7, with 8 bases lining up with TRBD1. The ends lost 4 bases at V and 6 bases at J; junction bases unmatched: 8. This CDR3 region has 14 residues. Germline V gene sequence: CDR1 MNHEY, CDR2 SVGAGI. The CDR3 bases are TGTGCCAGCAGTTCCCGGACAGGGAAACGCGAGCAGTACTTC. It encodes CASSSRTGKREQYF.

The gene calls are TRBV27 and TRBJ1-6, with TRBD1 matching 8 bases. The CDR3 sequence is 13 residues long. Unmatched junction bases numbered 5, after V lost 8 bases and J lost 8 bases. CDR1 is MNHEY, CDR2 SMNVEV, per germline (reference sequence). This CDR3 is CASSQTGDSPLHF. The CDR3 DNA sequence: TGTGCCAGCTCTCAGACAGGGGATTCACCCCTCCACTTT.

This clone was counted between two and nine times. The rearrangement joins TRBV6-1 to TRBJ1-5, with no clear D. Germline V gene sequence: CDR1 MNHNS, CDR2 SASEGT. The CDR3 loop spans 16 amino acids. V shed 0 bases and J shed 7 bases, with 16 bases lying between them. This CDR3 reads CASSEALREIGQPQHF. The CDR3 DNA reads as TGTGCCAGCAGTGAAGCGCTTCGGGAGATCGGGCAGCCCCAGCATTTT.

This CDR3 is CAWSGDRDGEQYF. CDR3 nucleotide sequence: TGTGCCTGGAGCGGGGACAGGGACGGCGAGCAGTACTTC. The chain uses TRBV30 and TRBJ2-7, with TRBD1 matching over 9 bases. The J segment lost 6 bases and the V segment lost 3 bases, leaving 6 bases of the junction unmatched. Germline V CDR1 and CDR2: GTSNPN, SVGIG (reference sequence). CDR3 length equals 13 residues.

The chain employs TRBV5-4 and TRBJ2-7; D might be TRBD1 (6 bases). In germline, CDR1 is SGHNT, CDR2 YYREEE (reference sequence). V was shortened by 0 bases and J by 1 base, with 8 bases between the two germline ends. CDR3 length: 14 amino acids. DNA of the CDR3: TGTGCCAGCAGCTTGGGCCAGGGGTCCTACGAGCAGTACTTC. Encoded protein: CASSLGQGSYEQYF.

The chain is built from TRBV5-1 and TRBJ1-1; D is undetermined. Trimming pared 0 bases from V and 5 bases from J, leaving 17 bases between. The V gene's germline CDR1 is SGHRS and CDR2 YFSETQ. The CDR3 contains 16 residues. The CDR3 region is CASSLDEGRLWTEAFF. In DNA form, the CDR3 reads TGCGCCAGCAGCTTGGATGAGGGCAGACTTTGGACTGAAGCTTTCTTT.

CDR3 nucleotide sequence: TGTGCCAGCAGTTTAGGGGGAACCCGGGACAGGGCTGGCTACACCTTC. Encoded protein: CASSLGGTRDRAGYTF. V is TRBV27 and J is TRBJ1-2; 9 nucleotides line up with TRBD1. This CDR3 region has 16 residues. The ends lost 2 bases at V and 7 bases at J; junction bases unmatched: 11. Germline V gives CDR1 MNHEY, CDR2 SMNVEV (reference sequence).

V gene TRBV6-6 combines with J gene TRBJ2-3, with TRBD2 matching over 11 bases. The CDR3 extends over 16 amino acids. Trimming took 7 bases from V and 6 from J; bases not matched to a gene: 12. Per germline, CDR1 MNHNY and CDR2 SVGAGI (reference sequence). The CDR3 DNA reads TGTGCCAGCAACCTCCCACTAGCGGGGGTCGGGGATACGCAGTATTTT. Translating gives CASNLPLAGVGDTQYF.

The chain employs TRBV2 and TRBJ1-1; 9 positions agree with TRBD1. Germline V gene data show CDR1 as SNHLY and CDR2 as FYNNEI. CDR3 size: 16 residues. Trimming removed 2 bases from V and 4 bases from J; junction bases left unmatched: 8. CDR3 nucleotides: TGTGCCAGCAGTGAAACGTCCGGGACAGGGTTCACTGAAGCTTTCTTT. Protein sequence: CASSETSGTGFTEAFF.

The chain couples TRBV19 to TRBJ2-1, with D perhaps matching TRBD2 (5 bases). Germline V lookup: CDR1 LNHDA, CDR2 SQIVND (reference sequence). Deletions cut 4 bases from V and 3 bases from J, with 13 bases between. This CDR3 region has 15 residues. For the CDR3, the DNA is TGTGCCAGTAGTACCCGTGGACTCTTCTACAATGAGCAGTTCTTC. Amino acids: CASSTRGLFYNEQFF. Together with reference TRBV19 and TRBJ2-1, the CDR3 gives the full variable domain: DGGITQSPKYLFRKEGQNVTLSCEQNLNHDAMYWYRQDPGQGLRLIYYSQIVNDFQKGDIAEGYSVSREKKESFPLTVTSAQKNPTAFYLCASSTRGLFYNEQFFGPGTRLTVL.

This clone was picked up a small number of times. This chain links TRBV6-5 with TRBJ1-1; D uncertain. V lost 6 bases and J 3 bases, leaving 11 bases between the germline ends. The CDR3 runs 13 residues. Germline CDR1 MNHEY, CDR2 SVGAGI. Written as DNA, the CDR3 is TGTGCCAGCAGCCGCCTAAAGCACACTGAAGCTTTCTTT. This gives the protein CASSRLKHTEAFF.

This clone was seen a few times. The chain is built from TRBV4-1 and TRBJ2-6, with D tentatively TRBD2 (5 bases). From germline, CDR1 is MGHRA and CDR2 YSYEKL. The V gene lost 3 bases and the J gene lost 3 bases, with 9 bases spanning the gap. This CDR3 region has 15 residues. In DNA, the CDR3 is TGCGCCAGCAGCCACGGCGGGCTTGGGGCCAACGTCCTGACTTTC. This encodes CASSHGGLGANVLTF.

This clone was recorded once. The CDR3 sequence is CASSSTGENTEAFF. In nucleotides, the CDR3 is TGCGCCAGCAGCTCTACAGGGGAGAACACTGAAGCTTTCTTT. The chain combines TRBV5-1 with TRBJ1-1; 7 nucleotides line up with TRBD1. The CDR3 has 14 residues. V lost 3 bases, J lost 1 base, and 3 bases stayed unmatched. Per the germline V gene, CDR1 is SGHRS and CDR2 is YFSETQ.

The chain is built from TRBV7-9 and TRBJ2-5; TRBD2 agrees at 11 bases. The germline CDR1 and CDR2 sequences are SEHNR and FQNEAQ (reference sequence). V was pared by 5 bases and J by 1 base, with 6 bases of the junction left unmatched. The CDR3 length is 16 residues. This CDR3 is CASSPTSGAIQETQYF. The CDR3 coding sequence is TGTGCCAGCAGCCCGACTAGCGGGGCCATCCAAGAGACCCAGTACTTC.

This chain uses TRBV27 with TRBJ2-6; D call uncertain. The length of the CDR3 is 16 residues. Trimming pared 2 bases from V and 2 bases from J, leaving 10 bases between. Germline CDR1 MNHEY, CDR2 SMNVEV (reference sequence). CDR3 region: CASSLEAFPGANVLTF. In nucleotides, the CDR3 is TGTGCCAGCAGTTTAGAGGCATTCCCTGGGGCCAACGTCCTGACTTTC.